This T cell receptor (beta chain) appears in the sequencing data of a study of T-cell reconstitution after alpha-beta-depleted transplantation in children. Preparing the TCRbeta library involved the use of unique molecular identifiers. In TCRdb, the PCR reads were re-called with MiXCR into one record per CDR3 protein. The sample records fewer than 90,000 distinct CDR3 sequences, around 7.9% being singletons. Per germline, CDR1 LGHDT and CDR2 YNNKEL (reference sequence). The CDR3 sequence is 16 residues long. The count of this clonotype is one. Sequencing was performed on PBMCs from the stem cell graft donor, taken from the stem cell graft. This sequence was found in a human donor who donated a stem cell graft to a child with acute lymphoblastic leukemia. The V and J genes are TRBV3-1 and TRBJ2-5; 9 bases are a match to TRBD1. The DNA for the CDR3 is TGTACCATCAGCCGATGGACAGGGGCTGACCAAGAGACCCAGTACTTC. It codes for CTISRWTGADQETQYF.